Here is one T cell receptor beta chain with its context. Its matching antigen is unknown. This sample stems from a study of T cells in localized non-small cell lung cancer. Study observations and caveats: Uninvolved adjacent lung showed the highest T cell clonality, exceeding tumor.

The CDR3 runs to 14 residues. The germline V and J ends were trimmed by 7 bases and 2 bases, with 13 bases remaining between them. Germline loops: CDR1 WNHNN, CDR2 SYGVQD (reference sequence). Sequencing was performed with immunoSEQ multiplex PCR; in TCRdb, only in-frame clones are kept and a portion is missing. Of about 35,000 clones in the sample, 92% were seen once. The sample consisted of peripheral blood, taken before any cancer treatment. This chain uses TRBV10-1 with TRBJ2-3; TRBD1 might be the D (7 bases). The clonotype was recovered from an older female donor with stage I lung adenocarcinoma. The chain's CDR3 is CASKGRGDTDTQYF. The CDR3 coding sequence is TGCGCCAGCAAGGGCAGGGGGGACACAGATACGCAGTATTTT.